The rows below give T cell receptor beta chains drawn from one sample of a study of shared clonotypes between healthy human individuals. Assay used: immunoSEQ multiplex PCR; TCRdb lists only in-frame clones, some missing. The sample consists of some 1,900,000 clones, about 95% of them appearing once. The sequenced sample was naive CD8+ T cells sorted from blood. These receptors all come from a man younger than 35 in good health. Both conserved end residues are part of each CDR3. The size field is filled for only some rows; it gives once, few, many or a size class.

J: TRBJ2-1
V: TRBV4-3
size: .
CDR3: CASSPIAAAEHNEQFF

J: TRBJ2-3
V: TRBV7-9
size: .
CDR3: CASSLSGDITDTQYF

J: TRBJ2-5
V: TRBV27
size: .
CDR3: CASSLSAGTYFQETQYF

J: TRBJ2-3
V: TRBV5-4
size: .
CDR3: CASSLGTGGSNTDTQYF

J: TRBJ2-7
V: TRBV5-5
size: .
CDR3: CASSPGTDFYEQYF

J: TRBJ2-3
V: TRBV2
size: .
CDR3: CARDRLAGTDTQYF

J: TRBJ1-2
V: TRBV28
size: .
CDR3: CASSLDRQGGSGYTF

J: TRBJ1-1
V: TRBV7-3
size: once
CDR3: CANGQGASHYTEAFF

J: TRBJ2-2
V: TRBV18
size: .
CDR3: CASSLWTDNTGELFF

J: TRBJ1-6
V: TRBV7-9
size: .
CDR3: CASSLAWDVSPLHF

J: TRBJ2-6
V: TRBV2
size: .
CDR3: CASSETGSPTGANVLTF

J: TRBJ2-3
V: TRBV7-9
size: .
CDR3: CASGLQASSTDTQYF

J: TRBJ1-2
V: TRBV14
size: .
CDR3: CAVGWGYGYTF

J: TRBJ1-1
V: TRBV10-3
size: .
CDR3: CAISEWGAEAFF

J: TRBJ1-1
V: TRBV18
size: few
CDR3: CASSPNGGTEAFF

J: TRBJ2-7
V: TRBV6-5
size: .
CDR3: CASSYPGSEQYF

J: TRBJ1-1
V: TRBV9
size: .
CDR3: CASSVGEGTTEAFF

J: TRBJ2-1
V: TRBV6-1
size: .
CDR3: CASSEGVAGGGYNEQFF

J: TRBJ2-1
V: TRBV14
size: .
CDR3: CASSQDGEGGDNEQFF

J: TRBJ2-1
V: TRBV13
size: .
CDR3: CASSLVRREWTDNEQFF

J: TRBJ2-7
V: TRBV4-1
size: .
CDR3: CASSQPGQSYYEQYF

J: TRBJ2-1
V: TRBV10-1
size: .
CDR3: CASSDSAEDEQFF

J: TRBJ2-3
V: TRBV5-4
size: .
CDR3: CASRSTRTARQYF

J: TRBJ2-2
V: TRBV4-1
size: .
CDR3: CASSQRIYTGELFF

J: TRBJ2-7
V: TRBV13
size: .
CDR3: CASSPHSDWKQYF

J: TRBJ2-7
V: TRBV30
size: .
CDR3: CAWSAAFSSYEQYF

J: TRBJ2-1
V: TRBV5-1
size: .
CDR3: CASSFAGGPYNEQFF

J: TRBJ2-5
V: TRBV7-2
size: .
CDR3: CASSWAGLAEETQYF

J: TRBJ2-1
V: TRBV9
size: .
CDR3: CASSVAGDEQFF

J: TRBJ2-7
V: TRBV19
size: .
CDR3: CASSSRGGSAYEQYF

J: TRBJ2-7
V: TRBV4-1
size: .
CDR3: CASSPGNEQYF

J: TRBJ1-5
V: TRBV28
size: once
CDR3: CASSFSLGDQPQHF

J: TRBJ2-7
V: TRBV7-2
size: .
CDR3: CASSLSQDSYEQYF

J: TRBJ2-5
V: TRBV27
size: .
CDR3: CASSFRGDEETQYF

J: TRBJ2-7
V: TRBV30
size: .
CDR3: CAWGGGYSYEQYF

J: TRBJ1-1
V: TRBV6-1
size: .
CDR3: CASSLTGGWDTEAFF

J: TRBJ1-1
V: TRBV10-3
size: .
CDR3: CAIRSLQRRDTEAFF

J: TRBJ2-7
V: TRBV6-5
size: .
CDR3: CASSYSTGERILEQYF

J: TRBJ2-7
V: TRBV7-6
size: .
CDR3: CASSEGFNSYEQYF

J: TRBJ2-3
V: TRBV7-9
size: .
CDR3: CASSSLLAGGDPTDTQYF

J: TRBJ1-1
V: TRBV11-2
size: .
CDR3: CASSLDYRYTRGNTEAFF